This TCR beta chain was sequenced in a study of cytomegalovirus exposure and HLA in healthy donors. This clone was observed once. Trimming shortened V by 5 bases and J by 1 base, and 12 bases separated the two germline ends. Germline loops: CDR1 SEHNR, CDR2 FQNEAQ (reference sequence). This CDR3 has 15 amino acids. The table came from immunoSEQ multiplex PCR; TCRdb's copy has only in-frame clones and leaves some out. The sample contains 150,000 or so clones, 75% to 90% of which appear only once. The J gene is TRBJ2-1, the V gene TRBV7-9; D perhaps matches TRBD1 (6 bases). The receptor comes from a woman under 30 in good health and CMV-seronegative. The sample consisted of PBMCs. CDR3 coding DNA: TGTGCCAGCAGCCCCCTGGGGGCGTCCTACAATGAGCAGTTCTTC. Translating it yields CASSPLGASYNEQFF. Looking up the rest from reference TRBV7-9 and TRBJ2-1 gives the full variable domain: DTGVSQNPRHKITKRGQNVTFRCDPISEHNRLYWYRQTLGQGPEFLTYFQNEAQLEKSRLLSDRFSAERPKGSFSTLEIQRTEQGDSAMYLCASSPLGASYNEQFFGPGTRLTVL.